The table lists the clone carrying this T cell receptor beta chain with many counts. This specimen comes from a study of T cells in Graves' hyperthyroidism and ophthalmopathy. TCR beta CDR3 sequences were amplified from RNA transcripts. An initial round of RT-PCR targeting the TCR CDR3 relied on the HTBI primer set. TCRdb re-derived calls from the multiplex PCR reads in MiXCR, one entry per CDR3 protein. This table has more than 650,000 distinct CDR3 sequences, around 15% appearing once. V lost 6 bases to trimming and J lost 0 bases; unmatched junction nucleotides: 11. There are 16 residues in the CDR3. In germline, CDR1 is MNHNS, CDR2 SASEGT.

The source material was blood. The gene calls are TRBV6-1 and TRBJ2-7, with 7 positions matching TRBD1. The receptor was isolated from a woman between 18 and 29 years old with Graves' hyperthyroidism. The CDR3 DNA is TGTGCCAGCAGGACCGGACAGGCCTACTTCTCCTACGAGCAGTACTTC. It is translated as CASRTGQAYFSYEQYF.